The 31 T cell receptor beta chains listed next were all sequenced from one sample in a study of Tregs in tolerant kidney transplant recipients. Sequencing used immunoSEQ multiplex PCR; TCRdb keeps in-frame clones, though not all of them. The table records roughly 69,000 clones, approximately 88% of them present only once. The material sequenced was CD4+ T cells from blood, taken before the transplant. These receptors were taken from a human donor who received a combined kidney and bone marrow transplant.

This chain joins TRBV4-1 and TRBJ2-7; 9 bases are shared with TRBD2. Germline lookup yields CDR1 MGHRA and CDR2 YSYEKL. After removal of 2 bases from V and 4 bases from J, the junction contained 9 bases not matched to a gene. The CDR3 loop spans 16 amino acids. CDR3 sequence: CASSQTVAGGRYEQYF. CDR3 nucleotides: TGCGCCAGCAGCCAAACAGTTGCGGGAGGGCGGTACGAGCAGTACTTC.

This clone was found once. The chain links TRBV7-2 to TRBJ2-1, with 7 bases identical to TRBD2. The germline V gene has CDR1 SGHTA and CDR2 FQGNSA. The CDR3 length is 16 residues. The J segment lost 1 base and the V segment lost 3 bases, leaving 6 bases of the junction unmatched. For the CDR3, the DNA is TGTGCCAGCAGCTTTCGGCGGGAGACATCCTACAATGAGCAGTTCTTC. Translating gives CASSFRRETSYNEQFF.

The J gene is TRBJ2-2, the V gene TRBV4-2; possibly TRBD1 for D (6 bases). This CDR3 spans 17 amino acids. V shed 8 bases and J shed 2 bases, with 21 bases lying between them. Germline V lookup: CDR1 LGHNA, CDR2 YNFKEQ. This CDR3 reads CASVQVDGRGNTGELFF. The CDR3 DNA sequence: TGTGCCAGCGTCCAAGTAGATGGCAGGGGAAACACCGGGGAGCTGTTTTTT.

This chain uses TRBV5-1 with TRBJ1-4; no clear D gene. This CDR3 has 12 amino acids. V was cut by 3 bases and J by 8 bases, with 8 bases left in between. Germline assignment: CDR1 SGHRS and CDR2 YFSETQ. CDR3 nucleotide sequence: TGCGCCAGCAGCTCGGGAACCGAAAAACTGTTTTTT. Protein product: CASSSGTEKLFF.

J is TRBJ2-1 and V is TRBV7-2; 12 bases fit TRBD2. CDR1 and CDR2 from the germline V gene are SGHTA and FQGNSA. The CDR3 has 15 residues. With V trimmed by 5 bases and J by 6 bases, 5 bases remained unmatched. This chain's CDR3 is CASSLRTSGVNEQFF. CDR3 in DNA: TGTGCCAGCAGCCTCCGGACTAGCGGGGTCAATGAGCAGTTCTTC.

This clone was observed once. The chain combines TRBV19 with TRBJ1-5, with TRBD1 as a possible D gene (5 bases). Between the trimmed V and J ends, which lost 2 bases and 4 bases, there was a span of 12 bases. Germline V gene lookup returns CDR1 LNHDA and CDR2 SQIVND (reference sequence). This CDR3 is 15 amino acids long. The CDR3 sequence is CASSIFGGGNQPQHF. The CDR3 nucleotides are TGTGCCAGTAGTATATTCGGGGGAGGGAATCAGCCCCAGCATTTT.

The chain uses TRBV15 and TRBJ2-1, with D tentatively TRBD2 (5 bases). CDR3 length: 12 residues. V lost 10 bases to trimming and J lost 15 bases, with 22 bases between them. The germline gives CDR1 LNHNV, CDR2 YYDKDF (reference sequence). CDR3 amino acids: CASSRDGVTAFF. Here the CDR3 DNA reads TGTGCCAGCAGTCGCGACGGGGTCACTGCGTTCTTC.

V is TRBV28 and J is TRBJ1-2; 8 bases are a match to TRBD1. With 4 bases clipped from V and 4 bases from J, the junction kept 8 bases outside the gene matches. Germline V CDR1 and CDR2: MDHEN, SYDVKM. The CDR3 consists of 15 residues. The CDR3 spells CASSSWTGTSYGYTF. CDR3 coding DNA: TGTGCCAGCAGTTCATGGACAGGGACATCCTATGGCTACACCTTC.

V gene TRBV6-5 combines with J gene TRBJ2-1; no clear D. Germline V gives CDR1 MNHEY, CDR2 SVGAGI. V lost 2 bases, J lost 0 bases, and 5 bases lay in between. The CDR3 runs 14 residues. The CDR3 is CASSYADSYNEQFF. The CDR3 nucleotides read TGTGCCAGCAGTTACGCGGACTCCTACAATGAGCAGTTCTTC.

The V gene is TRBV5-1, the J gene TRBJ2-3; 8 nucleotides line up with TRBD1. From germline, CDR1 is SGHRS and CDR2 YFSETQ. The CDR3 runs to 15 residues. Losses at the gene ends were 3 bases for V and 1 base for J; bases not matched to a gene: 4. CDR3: CASSSDRGRTDTQYF. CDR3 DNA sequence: TGCGCCAGCAGCTCTGACAGGGGCCGCACAGATACGCAGTATTTT.

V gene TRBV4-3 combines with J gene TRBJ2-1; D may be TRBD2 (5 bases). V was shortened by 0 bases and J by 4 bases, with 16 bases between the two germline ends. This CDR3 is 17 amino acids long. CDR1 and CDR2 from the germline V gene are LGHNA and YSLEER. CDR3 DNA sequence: TGCGCCAGCAGCCAAGATCAGACTAATTACCTTTACAATGAGCAGTTCTTC. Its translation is CASSQDQTNYLYNEQFF.

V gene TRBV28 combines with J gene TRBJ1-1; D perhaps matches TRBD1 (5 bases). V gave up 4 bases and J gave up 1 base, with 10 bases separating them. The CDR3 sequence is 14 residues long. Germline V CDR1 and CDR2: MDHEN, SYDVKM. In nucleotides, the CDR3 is TGTGCCAGCAGTTCCACGGGGGGGAACACTGAAGCTTTCTTT. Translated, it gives CASSSTGGNTEAFF.

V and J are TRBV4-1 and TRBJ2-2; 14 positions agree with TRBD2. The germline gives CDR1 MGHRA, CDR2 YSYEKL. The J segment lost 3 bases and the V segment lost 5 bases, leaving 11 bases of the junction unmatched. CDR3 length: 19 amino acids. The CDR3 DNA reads TGCGCCAGCAGCTCCCCCCCGGGACTAGCGGGAGAGCACACCGGGGAGCTGTTTTTT. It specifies CASSSPPGLAGEHTGELFF.

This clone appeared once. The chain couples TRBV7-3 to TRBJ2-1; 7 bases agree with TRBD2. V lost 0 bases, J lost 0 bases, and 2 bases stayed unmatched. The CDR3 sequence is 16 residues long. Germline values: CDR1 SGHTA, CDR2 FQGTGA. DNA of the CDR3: TGTGCCAGCAGCTTAACGGCGGGAGTCTCCTACAATGAGCAGTTCTTC. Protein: CASSLTAGVSYNEQFF. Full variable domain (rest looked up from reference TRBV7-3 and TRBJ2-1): GAGVSQTPSNKVTEKGKYVELRCDPISGHTALYWYRQSLGQGPEFLIYFQGTGAADDSGLPNDRFFAVRPEGSVSTLKIQRTERGDSAVYLCASSLTAGVSYNEQFFGPGTRLTVL.

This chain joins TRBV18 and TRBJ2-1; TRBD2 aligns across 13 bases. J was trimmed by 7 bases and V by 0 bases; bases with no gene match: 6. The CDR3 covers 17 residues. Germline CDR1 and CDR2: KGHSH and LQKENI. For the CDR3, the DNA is TGTGCCAGCTCACCACCGTATACTAGCGGGAGGGCAAATGAGCAGTTCTTC. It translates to CASSPPYTSGRANEQFF.

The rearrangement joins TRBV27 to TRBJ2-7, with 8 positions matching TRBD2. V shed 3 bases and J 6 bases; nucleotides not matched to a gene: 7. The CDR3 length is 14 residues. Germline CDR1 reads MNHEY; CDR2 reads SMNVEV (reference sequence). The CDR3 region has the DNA TGTGCCAGCAGTTTGGGACTAGACTATCCCGAGCAGTACTTC. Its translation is CASSLGLDYPEQYF.

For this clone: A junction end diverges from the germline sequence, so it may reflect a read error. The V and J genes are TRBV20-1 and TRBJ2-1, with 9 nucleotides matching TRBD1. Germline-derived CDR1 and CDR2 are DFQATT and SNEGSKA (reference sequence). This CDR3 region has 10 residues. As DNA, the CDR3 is TGCAGTGCTCCACGGACAGGGGAACTCTTC. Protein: CSAPRTGELF.

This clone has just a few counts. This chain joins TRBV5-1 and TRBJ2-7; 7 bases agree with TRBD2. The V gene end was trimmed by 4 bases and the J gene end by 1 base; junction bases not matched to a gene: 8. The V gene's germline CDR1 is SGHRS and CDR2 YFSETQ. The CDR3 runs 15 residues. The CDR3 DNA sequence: TGCGCCAGCAGCCCGAGAGCTAGCGGTTCCTACGAGCAGTACTTC. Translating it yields CASSPRASGSYEQYF.

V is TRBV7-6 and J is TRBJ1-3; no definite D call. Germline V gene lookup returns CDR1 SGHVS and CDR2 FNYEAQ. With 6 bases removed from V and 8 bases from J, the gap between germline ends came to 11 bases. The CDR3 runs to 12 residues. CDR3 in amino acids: CASSSNADTIYF. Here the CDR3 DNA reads TGTGCCAGCAGTTCGAATGCGGACACCATATATTTT.

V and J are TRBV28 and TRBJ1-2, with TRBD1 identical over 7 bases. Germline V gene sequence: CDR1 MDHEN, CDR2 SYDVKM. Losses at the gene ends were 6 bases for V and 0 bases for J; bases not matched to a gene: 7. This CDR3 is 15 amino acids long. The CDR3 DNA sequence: TGTGCCAGCAGCCAGCAAGACAGGGCTAACTATGGCTACACCTTC. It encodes CASSQQDRANYGYTF.

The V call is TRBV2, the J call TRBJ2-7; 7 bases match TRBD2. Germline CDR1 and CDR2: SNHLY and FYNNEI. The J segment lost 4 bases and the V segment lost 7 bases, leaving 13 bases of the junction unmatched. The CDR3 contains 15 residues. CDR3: CASKANRDYIYEQYF. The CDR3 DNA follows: TGTGCCAGCAAGGCTAATCGGGACTATATTTACGAGCAGTACTTC.

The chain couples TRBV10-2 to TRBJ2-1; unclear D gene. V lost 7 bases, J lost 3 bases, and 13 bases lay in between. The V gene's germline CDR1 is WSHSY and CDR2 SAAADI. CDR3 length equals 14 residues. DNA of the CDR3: TGCGCCAGCATGTCGGAGATGGTCTACAATGAGCAGTTCTTC. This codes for CASMSEMVYNEQFF.

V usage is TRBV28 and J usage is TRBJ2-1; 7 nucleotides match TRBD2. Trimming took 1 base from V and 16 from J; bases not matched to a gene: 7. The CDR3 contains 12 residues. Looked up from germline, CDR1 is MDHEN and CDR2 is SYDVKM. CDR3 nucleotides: TGTGCCAGCAGTTTATCGGGGGGTAATCGCTTCTTC. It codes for CASSLSGGNRFF.

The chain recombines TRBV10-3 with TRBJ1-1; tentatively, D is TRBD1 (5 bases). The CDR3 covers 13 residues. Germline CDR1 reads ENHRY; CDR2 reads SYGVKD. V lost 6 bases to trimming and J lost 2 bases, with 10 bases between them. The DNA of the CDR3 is TGTGCCATCAGGCTACAGGAAAACACTGAAGCTTTCTTT. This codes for CAIRLQENTEAFF.

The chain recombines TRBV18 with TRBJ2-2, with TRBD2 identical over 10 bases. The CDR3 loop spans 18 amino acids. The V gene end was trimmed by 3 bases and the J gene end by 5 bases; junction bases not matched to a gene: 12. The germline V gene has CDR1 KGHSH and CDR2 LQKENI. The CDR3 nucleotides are TGTGCCAGCTCACCCTCTCCCGGACTAGCGGACATTACCGGGGAGCTGTTTTTT. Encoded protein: CASSPSPGLADITGELFF.

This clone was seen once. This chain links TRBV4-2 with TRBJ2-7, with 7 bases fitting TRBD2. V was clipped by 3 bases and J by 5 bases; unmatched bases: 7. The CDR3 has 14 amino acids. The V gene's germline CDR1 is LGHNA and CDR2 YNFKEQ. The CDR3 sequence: CASSQTSSGDEQYF. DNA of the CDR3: TGTGCCAGCAGCCAGACTAGCAGCGGGGACGAGCAGTACTTC.

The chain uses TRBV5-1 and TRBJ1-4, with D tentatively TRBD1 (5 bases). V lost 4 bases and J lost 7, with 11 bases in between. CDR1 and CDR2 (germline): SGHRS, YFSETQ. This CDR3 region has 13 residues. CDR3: CASSLDSREKLFF. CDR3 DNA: TGCGCCAGCAGCCTTGACAGCCGTGAAAAACTGTTTTTT.

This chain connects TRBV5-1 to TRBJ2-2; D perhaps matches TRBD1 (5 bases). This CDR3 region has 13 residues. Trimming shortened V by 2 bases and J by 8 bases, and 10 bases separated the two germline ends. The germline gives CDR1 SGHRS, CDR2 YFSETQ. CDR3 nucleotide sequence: TGCGCCAGCAGCTTCCTAGGGGCTGGGGAGCTGTTTTTT. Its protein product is CASSFLGAGELFF.

The CDR3 DNA is TGTGCCATCAGGCGGGAGCTCTCCTACGAGCAGTACTTC. Translating gives CAIRRELSYEQYF. The chain uses TRBV10-3 and TRBJ2-7; TRBD2 aligns across 7 bases. This CDR3 is built from 13 residues. CDR1 ENHRY and CDR2 SYGVKD come from the germline V gene. The J segment lost 0 bases and the V segment lost 6 bases, leaving 2 bases of the junction unmatched.

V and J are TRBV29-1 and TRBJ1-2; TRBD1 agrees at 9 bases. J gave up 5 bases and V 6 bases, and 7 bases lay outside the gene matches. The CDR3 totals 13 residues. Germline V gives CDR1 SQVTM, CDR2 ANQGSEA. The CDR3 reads CSVEPGQGYGYTF. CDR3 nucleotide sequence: TGCAGCGTAGAACCGGGACAGGGATATGGCTACACCTTC.

The CDR3 DNA reads as TGTGCCAGCAAGAAAACCGAGTCCTATGGCTACACCTTC. Encoded protein: CASKKTESYGYTF. The J gene is TRBJ1-2, the V gene TRBV2; no clear D gene. The CDR3 runs to 13 residues. Between the trimmed V and J ends, which lost 7 bases and 4 bases, there was a span of 13 bases. Germline assignment: CDR1 SNHLY and CDR2 FYNNEI.